The 6 T cell receptor beta chains listed next were all sequenced from one sample in a study of blood T cell repertoires in COVID-19. Method: immunoSEQ multiplex PCR; TCRdb's copy keeps in-frame clones and lacks some. The sample holds around 46,000 clones, 75% to 90% seen once. Sequenced: peripheral blood. These receptors originate from a man between 65 and 85 years old with acute or convalescent COVID-19.

This chain joins TRBV10-3 and TRBJ2-5; D may be TRBD2 (6 bases). The CDR3 has 14 residues. Germline V lookup: CDR1 ENHRY, CDR2 SYGVKD. V lost 3 bases, J lost 4 bases, and 12 bases lay in between. The CDR3 coding sequence is TGTGCCATCAGTGACCCAGGGAGGACAGAGACCCAGTACTTC. Its protein product is CAISDPGRTETQYF.

J is TRBJ1-4 and V is TRBV5-6, with D perhaps matching TRBD1 (5 bases). The V gene's germline CDR1 is SGHDT and CDR2 YYEEEE. The CDR3 consists of 14 residues. With 1 base removed from V and 7 bases from J, the gap between germline ends came to 11 bases. The CDR3 here is CASSLWQGVEKLFF. DNA for the CDR3: TGTGCCAGCAGCTTGTGGCAGGGTGTTGAAAAACTGTTTTTT.

This clone was recorded once. This rearrangement joins TRBV9 to TRBJ1-3, with TRBD1 identical over 10 bases. CDR3 length: 15 residues. V shed 5 bases and J 2 bases; nucleotides not matched to a gene: 4. The V gene's germline CDR1 is SGDLS and CDR2 YYNGEE. CDR3 in DNA: TGTGCCAGCAGTGAGACAGGGGGCACTGGAAACACCATATATTTT. It codes for CASSETGGTGNTIYF.

The J gene is TRBJ1-5, the V gene TRBV7-2; 7 bases align to TRBD1. Trimming removed 2 bases from V and 2 bases from J; junction bases left unmatched: 3. The CDR3 spans 15 residues. The germline CDR1 and CDR2 sequences are SGHTA and FQGNSA. CDR3 amino acids: CASSLNRGGNQPQHF. The CDR3 DNA is TGTGCCAGCAGCTTAAACAGGGGTGGCAATCAGCCCCAGCATTTT.

J is TRBJ2-7 and V is TRBV7-2, with 7 bases lining up with TRBD1. Unmatched junction bases numbered 11, after V lost 6 bases and J lost 0 bases. The CDR3 is 16 amino acids. Germline-derived CDR1 and CDR2 are SGHTA and FQGNSA. CDR3 amino acids: CASRLTTGTASYEQYF. The DNA of the CDR3 is TGTGCCAGCAGGTTGACGACCGGGACAGCCTCCTACGAGCAGTACTTC.

The gene calls are TRBV5-1 and TRBJ1-4; TRBD1 agrees at 8 bases. CDR3 size: 18 residues. V dropped 1 base and J dropped 0; count of bases not matched to a gene: 8. In germline, CDR1 is SGHRS, CDR2 YFSETQ. The DNA of the CDR3 is TGCGCCAGCAGCTTGACAGGGGGAAGAGTAGCAACTAATGAAAAACTGTTTTTT. This gives the protein CASSLTGGRVATNEKLFF.